The TCR beta chain under discussion was sequenced for a study of blood T cells in healthy people across ages. Study as a whole: Per two T cells, template switching captured roughly one barcoded beta molecule.

The CDR3 runs to 14 residues. The ends were cut back, 9 bases at V and 2 bases at J, with 16 bases in the middle. Germline CDR1 reads SNHLY; CDR2 reads FYNNEI. A J-beta primer mix and a sample-barcoded 5' primer were used in a second PCR of about 7 to 12 cycles. TCRdb re-called the 5' RACE reads through MiXCR, storing one row per CDR3 protein. The sample yields more than 900,000 distinct CDR3 sequences, around 29% seen once. Notes on the study in general: Conclusively comparing naive with antigen-experienced cells was impossible with unsorted PBMCs.

This clonotype has a handful of counts. As yet, its antigen is unknown. These data also formed part of another study, on T cells of mothers and their children. That source notes: The sample comes from fewer than ten healthy Caucasian donors: mothers and children. For each mother, over 9 million TCR beta CDR3 reads were obtained, and for each child, roughly 3.3 million.

The V call is TRBV2, the J call TRBJ2-5; D may correspond to TRBD1 or TRBD2 (5 bases each). This TCR came from a woman in her 40s in good health. The material sequenced was blood. The CDR3 coding sequence is TGTGCCAGGACGCTAGGGACCACACAAGAGACCCAGTACTTC. Amino acid sequence: CARTLGTTQETQYF.